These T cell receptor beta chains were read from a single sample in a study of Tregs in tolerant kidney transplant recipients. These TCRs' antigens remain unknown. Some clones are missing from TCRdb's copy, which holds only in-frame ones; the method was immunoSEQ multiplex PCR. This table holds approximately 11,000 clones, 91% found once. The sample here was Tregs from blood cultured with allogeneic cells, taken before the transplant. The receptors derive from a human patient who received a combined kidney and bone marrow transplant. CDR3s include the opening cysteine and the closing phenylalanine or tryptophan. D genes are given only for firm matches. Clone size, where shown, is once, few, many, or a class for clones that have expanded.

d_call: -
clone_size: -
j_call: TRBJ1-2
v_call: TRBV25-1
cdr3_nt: TGTGCCAGCAGTGATCGACCTATTACTCATGGCCACACCTTC
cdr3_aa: CASSDRPITHGHTF

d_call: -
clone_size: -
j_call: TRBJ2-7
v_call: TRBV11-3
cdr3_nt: TGTGCCAGCAGCTTTATAACAGGGCAAAGTGAGCAGTACTTC
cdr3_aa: CASSFITGQSEQYF

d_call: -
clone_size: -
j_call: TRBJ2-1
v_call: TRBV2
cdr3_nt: TGTGCCAGCGACTACTTCACTGGGAATGAGCAGTTCTTC
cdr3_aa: CASDYFTGNEQFF

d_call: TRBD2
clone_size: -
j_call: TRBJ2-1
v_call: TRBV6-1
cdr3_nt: TGTGCCAGCATAGCGGGAGGGGTCTCCTACAATGAGCAGTTCTTC
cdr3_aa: CASIAGGVSYNEQFF

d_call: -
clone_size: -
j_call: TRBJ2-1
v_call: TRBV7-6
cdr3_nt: TGTGCCAGCAGCTTCGGGGCCCTGAGCTCCTACAATGAGCAGTTCTTC
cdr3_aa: CASSFGALSSYNEQFF

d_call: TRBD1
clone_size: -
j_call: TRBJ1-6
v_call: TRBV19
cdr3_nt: TGTGCCAGTCGGGACAGGGGTAATTCACCCCTCCACTTT
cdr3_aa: CASRDRGNSPLHF

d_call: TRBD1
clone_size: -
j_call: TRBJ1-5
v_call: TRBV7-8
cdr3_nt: TGTGCCAGCAGCTCCCTTAGACAGGGCTACCTTAGCAATCAGCCCCAGCATTTT
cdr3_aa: CASSSLRQGYLSNQPQHF

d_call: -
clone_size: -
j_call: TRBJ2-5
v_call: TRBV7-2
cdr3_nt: TGTGCCAGCAGCTTAGAGCGGGTGACCCAGTACTTC
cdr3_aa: CASSLERVTQYF

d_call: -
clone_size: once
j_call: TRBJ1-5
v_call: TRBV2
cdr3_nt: TGTGCCAGCAGCGAGACCCAGGTGGATCAGCCCCAGCATTTT
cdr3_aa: CASSETQVDQPQHF

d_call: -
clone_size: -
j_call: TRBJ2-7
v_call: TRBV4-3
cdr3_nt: TGCGCCAGCAGCCAAGGTCTGGGACAATTCTACGAGCAGTACTTC
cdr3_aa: CASSQGLGQFYEQYF

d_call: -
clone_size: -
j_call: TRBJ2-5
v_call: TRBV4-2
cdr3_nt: TGTGCCAGCAGCCAAGATTTTCTCCGTAAACAAGAGACCCAGTACTTC
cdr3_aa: CASSQDFLRKQETQYF

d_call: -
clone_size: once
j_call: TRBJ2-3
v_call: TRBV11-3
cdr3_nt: TGTGCCAGCAGCTTAGGGGAGTCGGTGGCAGATACGCAGTATTTT
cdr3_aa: CASSLGESVADTQYF

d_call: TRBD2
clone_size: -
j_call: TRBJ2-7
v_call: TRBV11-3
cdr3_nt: TGTGCCAGCAGCTTCGGGGGGACGTCCTACGAGCAGTACTTC
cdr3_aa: CASSFGGTSYEQYF

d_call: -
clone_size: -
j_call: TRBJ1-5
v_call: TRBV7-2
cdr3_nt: TGTGCCAGCAGTACCCGGGCCTTTAGCAATCAGCCCCAGCATTTT
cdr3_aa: CASSTRAFSNQPQHF

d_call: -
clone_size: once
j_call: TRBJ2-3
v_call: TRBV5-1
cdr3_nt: TGCGCCAGCAGCCGGGGACTAGGGGGCTCTAGCACAGATACGCAGTATTTT
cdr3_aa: CASSRGLGGSSTDTQYF

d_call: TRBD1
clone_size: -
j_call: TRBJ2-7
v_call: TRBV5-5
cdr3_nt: TGTGCCAGCAGCTTGGGACAGGGGACGGGCGAGCAGTACTTC
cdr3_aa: CASSLGQGTGEQYF

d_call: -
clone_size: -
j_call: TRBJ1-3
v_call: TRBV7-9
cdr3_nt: TGTGCCAGCAGCTTAAATAGGGGAAACACCATATATTTT
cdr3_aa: CASSLNRGNTIYF

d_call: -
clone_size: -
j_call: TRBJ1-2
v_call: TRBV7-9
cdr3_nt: TGTGCCAGCAGCCCCCAGGACTATGGCTACACCTTC
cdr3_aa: CASSPQDYGYTF

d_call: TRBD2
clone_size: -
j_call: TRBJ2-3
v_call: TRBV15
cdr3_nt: TGTGCCACCAGCAGAGGAATAGCGGGGGGGGGCACAGATACGCAGTATTTT
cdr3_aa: CATSRGIAGGGTDTQYF

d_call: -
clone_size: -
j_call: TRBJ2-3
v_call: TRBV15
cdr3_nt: TGTGCCACCAGCAGAGATAATGGTGCAGATACGCAGTATTTT
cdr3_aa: CATSRDNGADTQYF

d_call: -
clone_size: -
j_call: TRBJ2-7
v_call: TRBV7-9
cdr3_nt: TGTGCCAGCAGCTTAGCTTGGGGTGACCGACCCTACGAGCAGTACTTC
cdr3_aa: CASSLAWGDRPYEQYF

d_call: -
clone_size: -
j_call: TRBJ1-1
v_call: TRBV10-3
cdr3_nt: TGTGCCATCAGCCACGACTTCAGGAACACTGAAGCTTTCTTT
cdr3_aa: CAISHDFRNTEAFF

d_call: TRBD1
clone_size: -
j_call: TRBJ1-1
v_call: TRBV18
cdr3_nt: TGTGCCAGCTCACGCTTCGAGACAGGGGTGAACACTGAAGCTTTCTTT
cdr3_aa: CASSRFETGVNTEAFF

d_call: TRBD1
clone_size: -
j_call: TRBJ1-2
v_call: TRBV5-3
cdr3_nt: TGTGCCAGAAGCGGAAAGACAGGGGGCAGCTATGGCTACACCTTC
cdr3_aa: CARSGKTGGSYGYTF

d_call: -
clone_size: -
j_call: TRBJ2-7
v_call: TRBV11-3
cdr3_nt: TGTGCCAGCAGCTTAACGTTTCCCGCAGGGCCCTTATACGAGCAGTACTTC
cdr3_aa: CASSLTFPAGPLYEQYF

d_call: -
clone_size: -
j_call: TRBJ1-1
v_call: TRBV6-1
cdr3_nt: TGTGCAGCAGGGACGGGGAACACTGAAGCTTTCTTT
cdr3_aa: CAAGTGNTEAFF

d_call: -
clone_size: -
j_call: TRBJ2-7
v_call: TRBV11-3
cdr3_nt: TGTGCCAGCAGCTTAGGTCTAGCCGAAAATTACGAGCAGTACTTC
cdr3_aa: CASSLGLAENYEQYF

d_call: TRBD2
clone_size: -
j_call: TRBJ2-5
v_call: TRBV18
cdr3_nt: TGTGCCAGCTCCCCTATAGCGGGCGGAGAGACCCAGTACTTC
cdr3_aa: CASSPIAGGETQYF

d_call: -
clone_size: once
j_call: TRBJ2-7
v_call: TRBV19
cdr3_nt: TGTGCCAGTAGTTTCTCCCGGGGACGGCTCCGAAACGAGCAGTACTTC
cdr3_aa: CASSFSRGRLRNEQYF

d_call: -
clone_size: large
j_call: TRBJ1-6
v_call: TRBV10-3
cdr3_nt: TGTGCCATCAGTGAGAACAGGGAAAATTCACCCCTCCACTTT
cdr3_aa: CAISENRENSPLHF

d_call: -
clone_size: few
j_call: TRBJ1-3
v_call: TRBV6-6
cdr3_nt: TGTGCCAGCAGTCCGGGGCGTTCTGGAAACACCATATATTTT
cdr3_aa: CASSPGRSGNTIYF

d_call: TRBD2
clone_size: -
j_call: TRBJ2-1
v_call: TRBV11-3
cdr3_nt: TGTGCCAGCCGGCAAAGGTCTAGCGGGAGCAATGAGCAGTTCTTC
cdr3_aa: CASRQRSSGSNEQFF

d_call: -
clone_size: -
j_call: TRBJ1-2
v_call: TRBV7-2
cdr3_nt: TGTGCCAGCAGCTTACAGCTGGCCGGGCACTATGGCTACACCTTC
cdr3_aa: CASSLQLAGHYGYTF

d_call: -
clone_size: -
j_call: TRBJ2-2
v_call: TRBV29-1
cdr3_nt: TGCAGCGTCTCAAGCGGAAGAACACCGGGGGAGCTGTTTTTT
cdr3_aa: CSVSSGRTPGELFF

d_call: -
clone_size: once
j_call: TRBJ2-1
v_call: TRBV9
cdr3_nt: TGTGCCAGCGCGAGATGGTCCCGCTCCTACAATGAGCAGTTCTTC
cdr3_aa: CASARWSRSYNEQFF

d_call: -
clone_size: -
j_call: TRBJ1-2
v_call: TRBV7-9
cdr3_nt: TGTGCCAGCAGCTCGGGGGGCGCCGGCTATGGCTACACCTTC
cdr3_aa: CASSSGGAGYGYTF

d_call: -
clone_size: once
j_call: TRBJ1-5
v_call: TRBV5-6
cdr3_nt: TGTGCCAGCAGCTTGGGTAGGGGTAGCAATCAGCCCCAGCATTTT
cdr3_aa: CASSLGRGSNQPQHF

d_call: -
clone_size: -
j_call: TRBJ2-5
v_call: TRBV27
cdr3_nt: TGTGCCAGCAGTTCCGACGGGGGGCCGCCTTCAGAGACCCAGTACTTC
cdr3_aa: CASSSDGGPPSETQYF

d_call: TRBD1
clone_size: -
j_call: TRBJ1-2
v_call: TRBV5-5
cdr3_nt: TGTGCCAGCAGCTCTTCCGGGACAGGAACCTATGGCTACACCTTC
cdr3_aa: CASSSSGTGTYGYTF

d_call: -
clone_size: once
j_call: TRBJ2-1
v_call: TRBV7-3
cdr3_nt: TGTGCCAGCAGCCCCCGGGCCCAAGGCGATGAGCAGTTCTTC
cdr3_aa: CASSPRAQGDEQFF

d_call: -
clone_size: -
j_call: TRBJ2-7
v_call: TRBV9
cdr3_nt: TGTGCCAGCAGCTTCGGTAGTCGGGCGGCCGAGCAGTACTTC
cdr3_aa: CASSFGSRAAEQYF

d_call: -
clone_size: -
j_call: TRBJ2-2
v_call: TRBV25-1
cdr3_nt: TGTGCCAGCAGTACCCAGACAGGTGGGGAGCTGTTTTTT
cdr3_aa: CASSTQTGGELFF